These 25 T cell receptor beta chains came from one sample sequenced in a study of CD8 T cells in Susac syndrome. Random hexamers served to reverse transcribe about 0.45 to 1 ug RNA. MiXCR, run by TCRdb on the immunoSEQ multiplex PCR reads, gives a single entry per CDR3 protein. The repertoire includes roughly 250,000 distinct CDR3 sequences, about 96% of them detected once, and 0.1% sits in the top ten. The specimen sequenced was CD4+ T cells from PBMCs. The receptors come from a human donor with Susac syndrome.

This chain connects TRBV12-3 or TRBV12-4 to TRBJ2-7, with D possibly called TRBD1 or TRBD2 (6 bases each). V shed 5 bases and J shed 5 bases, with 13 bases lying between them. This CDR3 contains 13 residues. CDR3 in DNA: TGTGCCAGCAGTACCCGGAGGGGGAACGAGCAGTACTTC. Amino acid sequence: CASSTRRGNEQYF.

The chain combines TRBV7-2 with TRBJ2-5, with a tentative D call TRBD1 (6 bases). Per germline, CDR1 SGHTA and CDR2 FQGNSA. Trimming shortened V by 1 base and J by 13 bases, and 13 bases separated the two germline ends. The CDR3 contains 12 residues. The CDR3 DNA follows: TGTGCCAGCAGCTTAGTCAGGGGACACACGTACTTC. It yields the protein CASSLVRGHTYF.

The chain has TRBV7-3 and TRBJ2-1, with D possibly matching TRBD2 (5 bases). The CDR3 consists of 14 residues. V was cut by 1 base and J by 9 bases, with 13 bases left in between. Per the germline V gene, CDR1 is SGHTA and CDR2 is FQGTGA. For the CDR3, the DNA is TGTGCCAGCAGCTTAAGAGAGGGTCCGACTGAGCAGTTCTTC. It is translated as CASSLREGPTEQFF.

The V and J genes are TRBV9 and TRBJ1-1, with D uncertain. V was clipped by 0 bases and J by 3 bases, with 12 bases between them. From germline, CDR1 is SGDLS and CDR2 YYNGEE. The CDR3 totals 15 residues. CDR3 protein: CASSVDPGRDTEAFF. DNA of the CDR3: TGTGCCAGCAGCGTAGACCCCGGCCGGGACACTGAAGCTTTCTTT.

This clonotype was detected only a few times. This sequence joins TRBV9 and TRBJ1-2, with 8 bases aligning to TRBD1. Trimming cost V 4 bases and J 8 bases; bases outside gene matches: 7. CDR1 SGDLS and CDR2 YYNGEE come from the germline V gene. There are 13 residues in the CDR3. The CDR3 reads CASSSGTGGGYTF. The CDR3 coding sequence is TGTGCCAGCAGCTCGGGGACAGGAGGAGGCTACACCTTC.

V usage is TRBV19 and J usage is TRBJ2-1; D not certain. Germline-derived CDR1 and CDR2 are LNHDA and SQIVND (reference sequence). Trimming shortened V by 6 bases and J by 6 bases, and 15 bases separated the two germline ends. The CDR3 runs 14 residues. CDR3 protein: CASSPAAPSNEQFF. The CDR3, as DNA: TGTGCCAGTAGCCCCGCAGCCCCTAGCAATGAGCAGTTCTTC.

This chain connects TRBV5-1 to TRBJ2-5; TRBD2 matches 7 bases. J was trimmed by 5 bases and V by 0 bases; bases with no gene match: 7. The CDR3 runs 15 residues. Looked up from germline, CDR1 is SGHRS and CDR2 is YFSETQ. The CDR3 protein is CASSLVSGAGETQYF. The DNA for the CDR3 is TGCGCCAGCAGCTTGGTCAGCGGGGCAGGCGAGACCCAGTACTTC.

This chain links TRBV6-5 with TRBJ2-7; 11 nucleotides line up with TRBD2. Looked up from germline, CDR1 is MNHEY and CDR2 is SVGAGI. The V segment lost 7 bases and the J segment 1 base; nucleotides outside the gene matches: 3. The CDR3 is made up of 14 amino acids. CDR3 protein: CASMGLAASYEQYF. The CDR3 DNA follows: TGTGCCAGCATGGGACTAGCGGCGTCCTACGAGCAGTACTTC.

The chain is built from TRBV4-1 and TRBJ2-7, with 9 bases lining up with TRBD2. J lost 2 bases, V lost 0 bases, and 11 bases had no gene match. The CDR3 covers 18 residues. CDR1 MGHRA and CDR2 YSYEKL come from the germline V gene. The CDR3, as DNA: TGCGCCAGCAGCCAAGAGATCTCTAGCGGGATGTGGCCCTACGAGCAGTACTTC. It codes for CASSQEISSGMWPYEQYF.

As DNA, the CDR3 is TGTGCCAGCAGCGGCTCCATAGCGTATGAGCAGTTCTTC. It specifies CASSGSIAYEQFF. This chain links TRBV27 with TRBJ2-1; perhaps TRBD2 as D (5 bases). The V and J ends lost 6 bases and 8 bases respectively, with 14 bases between them. Germline CDR1 is MNHEY and CDR2 is SMNVEV (reference sequence). CDR3 size: 13 residues.

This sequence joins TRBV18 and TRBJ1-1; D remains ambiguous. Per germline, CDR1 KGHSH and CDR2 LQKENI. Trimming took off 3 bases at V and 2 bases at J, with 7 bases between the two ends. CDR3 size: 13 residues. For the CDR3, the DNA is TGTGCCAGCTCACCTGGACTCAACACTGAAGCTTTCTTT. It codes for CASSPGLNTEAFF.

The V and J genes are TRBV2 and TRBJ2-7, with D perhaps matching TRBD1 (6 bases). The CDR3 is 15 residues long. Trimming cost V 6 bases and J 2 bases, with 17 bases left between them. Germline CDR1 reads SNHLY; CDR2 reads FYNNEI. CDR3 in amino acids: CASRAGTIGTYEQYF. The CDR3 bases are TGTGCCAGCAGAGCCGGGACAATCGGAACCTACGAGCAGTACTTC.

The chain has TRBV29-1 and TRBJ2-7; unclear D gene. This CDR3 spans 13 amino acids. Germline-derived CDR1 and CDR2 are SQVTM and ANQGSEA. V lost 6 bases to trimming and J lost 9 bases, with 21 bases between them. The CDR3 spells CSVGLGRARVQYF. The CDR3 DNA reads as TGCAGCGTCGGGCTGGGTAGGGCGCGCGTGCAGTACTTC.

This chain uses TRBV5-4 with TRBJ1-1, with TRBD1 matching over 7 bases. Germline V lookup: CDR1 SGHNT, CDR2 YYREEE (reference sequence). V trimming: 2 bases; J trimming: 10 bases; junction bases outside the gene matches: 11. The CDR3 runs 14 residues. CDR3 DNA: TGTGCCAGCAGCTTTGACCGACAGGGCGGCGGAGCTTTCTTT. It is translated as CASSFDRQGGGAFF.

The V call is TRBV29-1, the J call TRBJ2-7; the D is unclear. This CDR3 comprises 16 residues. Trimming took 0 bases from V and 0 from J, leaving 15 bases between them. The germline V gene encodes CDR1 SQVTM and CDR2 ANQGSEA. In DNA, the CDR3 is TGCAGCGTTGAAGATTCCCCGACCGAAAGCTCCTACGAGCAGTACTTC. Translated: CSVEDSPTESSYEQYF.

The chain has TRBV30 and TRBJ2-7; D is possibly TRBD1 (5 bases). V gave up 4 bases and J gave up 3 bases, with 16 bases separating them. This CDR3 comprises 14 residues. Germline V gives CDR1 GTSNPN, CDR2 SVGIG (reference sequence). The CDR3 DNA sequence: TGTGCCTGGAAACAGGACCGGAGAATCTACGAGCAGTACTTC. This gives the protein CAWKQDRRIYEQYF. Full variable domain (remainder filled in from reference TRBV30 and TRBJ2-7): SQTIHQWPATLVQPVGSPLSLECTVEGTSNPNLYWYRQAAGRGLQLLFYSVGIGQISSEVPQNLSASRPQDRQFILSSKKLLLSDSGFYLCAWKQDRRIYEQYFGPGTRLTVT.

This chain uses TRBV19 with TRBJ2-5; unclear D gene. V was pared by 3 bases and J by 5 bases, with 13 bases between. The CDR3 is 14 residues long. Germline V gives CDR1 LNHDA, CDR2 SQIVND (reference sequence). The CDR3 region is CASSITPTAETQYF. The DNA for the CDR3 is TGTGCCAGTAGTATTACACCCACAGCGGAGACCCAGTACTTC.

The CDR3 nucleotides are TGTGCCATCAGAGAGCATATGACAGGGAAGACCTACGAGCAGTACTTC. It encodes CAIREHMTGKTYEQYF. This chain joins TRBV10-3 and TRBJ2-7; 7 bases align to TRBD1. This CDR3 spans 16 amino acids. Looked up from germline, CDR1 is ENHRY and CDR2 is SYGVKD. Trimming removed 6 bases from V and 2 bases from J; junction bases left unmatched: 13.

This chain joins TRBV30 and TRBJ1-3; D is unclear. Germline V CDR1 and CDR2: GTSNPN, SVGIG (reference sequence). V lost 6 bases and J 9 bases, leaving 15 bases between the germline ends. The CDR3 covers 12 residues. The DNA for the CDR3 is TGTGCCTGCTCTGCCGGGAGTGGCACCATATATTTT. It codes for CACSAGSGTIYF.

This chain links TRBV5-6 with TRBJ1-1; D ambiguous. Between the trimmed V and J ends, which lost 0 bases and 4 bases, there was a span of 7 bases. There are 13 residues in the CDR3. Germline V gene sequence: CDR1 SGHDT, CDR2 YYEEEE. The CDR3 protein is CASSLAPGTEAFF. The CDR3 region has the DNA TGTGCCAGCAGCTTGGCACCTGGCACTGAAGCTTTCTTT.

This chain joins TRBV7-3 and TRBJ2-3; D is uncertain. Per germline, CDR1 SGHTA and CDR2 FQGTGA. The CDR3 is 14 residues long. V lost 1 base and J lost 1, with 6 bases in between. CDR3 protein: CASSLSMGTDTQYF. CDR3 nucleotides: TGTGCCAGCAGCTTAAGTATGGGCACAGATACGCAGTATTTT. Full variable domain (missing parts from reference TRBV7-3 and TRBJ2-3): GAGVSQTPSNKVTEKGKYVELRCDPISGHTALYWYRQSLGQGPEFLIYFQGTGAADDSGLPNDRFFAVRPEGSVSTLKIQRTERGDSAVYLCASSLSMGTDTQYFGPGTRLTVL.

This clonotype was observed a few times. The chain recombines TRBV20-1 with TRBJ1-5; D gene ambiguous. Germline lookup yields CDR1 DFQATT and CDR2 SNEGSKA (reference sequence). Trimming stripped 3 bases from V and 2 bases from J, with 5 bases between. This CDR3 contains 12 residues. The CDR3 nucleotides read TGCAGTGCTAGTACAGGCAATCAGCCCCAGCATTTT. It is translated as CSASTGNQPQHF.

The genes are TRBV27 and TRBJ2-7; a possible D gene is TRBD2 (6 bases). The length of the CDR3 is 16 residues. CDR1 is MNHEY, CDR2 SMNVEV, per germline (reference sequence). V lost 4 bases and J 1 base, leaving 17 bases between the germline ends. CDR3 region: CASSYSLRDRSYEQYF. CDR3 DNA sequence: TGTGCCAGCAGTTACTCATTGCGGGACCGGTCCTACGAGCAGTACTTC.

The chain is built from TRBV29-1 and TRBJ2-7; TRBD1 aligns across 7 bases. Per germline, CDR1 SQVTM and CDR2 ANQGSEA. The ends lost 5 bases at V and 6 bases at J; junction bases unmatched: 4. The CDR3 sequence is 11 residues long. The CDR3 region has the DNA TGCAGCGTTCCCGGGACAGCCGAGCAGTACTTC. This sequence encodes CSVPGTAEQYF.

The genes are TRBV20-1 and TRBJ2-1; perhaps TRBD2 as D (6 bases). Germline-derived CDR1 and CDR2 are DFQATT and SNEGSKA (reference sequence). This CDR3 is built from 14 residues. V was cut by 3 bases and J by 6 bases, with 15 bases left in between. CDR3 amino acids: CSASREYVINEQFF. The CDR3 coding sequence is TGCAGTGCTAGTCGGGAGTATGTGATCAATGAGCAGTTCTTC.